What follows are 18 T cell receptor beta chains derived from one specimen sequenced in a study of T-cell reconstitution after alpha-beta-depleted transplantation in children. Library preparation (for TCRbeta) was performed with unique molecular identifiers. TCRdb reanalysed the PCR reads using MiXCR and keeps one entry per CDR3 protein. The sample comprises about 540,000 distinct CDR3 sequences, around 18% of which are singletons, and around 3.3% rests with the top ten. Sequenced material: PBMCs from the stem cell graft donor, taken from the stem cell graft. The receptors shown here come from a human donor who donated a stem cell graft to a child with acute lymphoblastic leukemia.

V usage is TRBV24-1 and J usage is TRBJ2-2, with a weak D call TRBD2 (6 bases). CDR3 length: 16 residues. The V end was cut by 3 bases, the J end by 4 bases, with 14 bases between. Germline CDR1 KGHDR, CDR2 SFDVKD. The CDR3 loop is CATSDTTRASTGELFF. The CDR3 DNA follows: TGTGCCACCAGTGATACGACTAGAGCTAGCACCGGGGAGCTGTTTTTT.

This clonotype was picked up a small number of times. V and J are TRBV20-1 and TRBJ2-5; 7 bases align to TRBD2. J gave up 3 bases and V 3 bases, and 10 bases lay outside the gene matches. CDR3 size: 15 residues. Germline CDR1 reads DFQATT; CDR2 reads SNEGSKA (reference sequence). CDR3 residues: CSARKVGRWEETQYF. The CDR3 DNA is TGCAGTGCTAGGAAGGTCGGGAGGTGGGAAGAGACCCAGTACTTC.

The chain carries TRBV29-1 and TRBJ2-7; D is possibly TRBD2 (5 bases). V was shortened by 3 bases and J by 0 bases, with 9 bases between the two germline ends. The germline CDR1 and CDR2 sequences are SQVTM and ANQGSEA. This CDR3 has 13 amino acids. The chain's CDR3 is CSVESSFSYEQYF. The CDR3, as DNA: TGCAGCGTTGAGTCTAGCTTCTCCTACGAGCAGTACTTC.

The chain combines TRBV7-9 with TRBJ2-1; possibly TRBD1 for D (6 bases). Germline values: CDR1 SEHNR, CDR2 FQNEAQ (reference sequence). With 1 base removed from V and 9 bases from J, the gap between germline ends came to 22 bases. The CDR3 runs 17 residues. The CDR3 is CASSLETSGQGFSEQFF. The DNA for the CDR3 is TGTGCCAGCAGCTTAGAGACATCGGGACAAGGGTTCAGTGAGCAGTTCTTC.

The CDR3 coding sequence is TGTGCCATCAGTACCTACGGACTGGAGGGGGCAAGAAATGAGCAGTTCTTC. Translated: CAISTYGLEGARNEQFF. V usage is TRBV10-3 and J usage is TRBJ2-1; TRBD1 might be the D (7 bases). The CDR3 totals 17 residues. V shed 5 bases and J shed 7 bases, with 24 bases lying between them. Germline CDR1 ENHRY, CDR2 SYGVKD.

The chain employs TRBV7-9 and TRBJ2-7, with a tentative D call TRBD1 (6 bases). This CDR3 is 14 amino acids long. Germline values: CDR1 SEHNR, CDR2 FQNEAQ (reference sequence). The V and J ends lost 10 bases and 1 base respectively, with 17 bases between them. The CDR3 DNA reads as TGTGCCACCCAGTCACAGGGAGTTTCCTACGAGCAGTACTTC. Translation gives CATQSQGVSYEQYF.

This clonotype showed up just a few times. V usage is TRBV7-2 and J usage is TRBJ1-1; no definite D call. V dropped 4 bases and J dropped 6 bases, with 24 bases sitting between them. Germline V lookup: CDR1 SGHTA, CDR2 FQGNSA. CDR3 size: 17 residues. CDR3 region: CASSSGGDVRHAPEAFF. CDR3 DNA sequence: TGTGCCAGCAGCTCAGGCGGTGACGTGAGACACGCCCCTGAAGCTTTCTTT.

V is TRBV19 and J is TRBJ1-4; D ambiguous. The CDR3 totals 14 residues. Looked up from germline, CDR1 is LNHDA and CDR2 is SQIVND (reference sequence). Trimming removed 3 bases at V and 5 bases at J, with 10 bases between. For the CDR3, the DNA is TGTGCCAGTAGTATCGACGGCTGGAATGAAAAACTGTTTTTT. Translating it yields CASSIDGWNEKLFF.

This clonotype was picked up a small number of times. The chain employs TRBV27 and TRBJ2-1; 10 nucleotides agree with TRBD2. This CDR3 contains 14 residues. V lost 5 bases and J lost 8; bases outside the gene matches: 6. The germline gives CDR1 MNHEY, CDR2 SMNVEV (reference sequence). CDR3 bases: TGTGCCAGCAGTCTAGCGGGAGTAGGATATGAGCAGTTCTTC. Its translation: CASSLAGVGYEQFF.

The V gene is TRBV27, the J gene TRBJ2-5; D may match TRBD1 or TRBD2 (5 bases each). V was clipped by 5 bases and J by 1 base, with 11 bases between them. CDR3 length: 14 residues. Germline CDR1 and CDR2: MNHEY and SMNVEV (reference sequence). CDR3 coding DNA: TGTGCCAGCAGTACCAGGGACCTCCAAGAGACCCAGTACTTC. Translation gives CASSTRDLQETQYF.

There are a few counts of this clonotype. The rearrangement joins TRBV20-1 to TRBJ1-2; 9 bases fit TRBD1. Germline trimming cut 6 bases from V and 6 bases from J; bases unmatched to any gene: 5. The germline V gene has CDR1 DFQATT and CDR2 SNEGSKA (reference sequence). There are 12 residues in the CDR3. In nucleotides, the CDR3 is TGCAGTGCCCTTACAGGGGGCAATGGCTACACCTTC. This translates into CSALTGGNGYTF.

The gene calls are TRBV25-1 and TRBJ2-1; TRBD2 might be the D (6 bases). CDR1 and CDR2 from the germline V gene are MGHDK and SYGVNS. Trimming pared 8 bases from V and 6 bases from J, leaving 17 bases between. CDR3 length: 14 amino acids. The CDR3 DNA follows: TGTGCCAGCGCGGGACTCTCCGTTCGCAATGAGCAGTTCTTC. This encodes CASAGLSVRNEQFF.

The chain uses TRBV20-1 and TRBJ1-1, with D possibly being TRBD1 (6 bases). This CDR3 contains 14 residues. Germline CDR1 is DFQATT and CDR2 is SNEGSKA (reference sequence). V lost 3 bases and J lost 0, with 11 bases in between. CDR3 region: CSARVRDMNTEAFF. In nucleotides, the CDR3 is TGCAGTGCTAGGGTCAGGGACATGAACACTGAAGCTTTCTTT.

CDR3 in DNA: TGTGCCAGCAGCCAATTCGGCAGGAATTCACCCCTCCACTTT. Protein sequence: CASSQFGRNSPLHF. The rearrangement uses TRBV14 and TRBJ1-6; D is unresolved. The V gene's germline CDR1 is SGHDN and CDR2 FVKESK. Between the trimmed V and J ends, which lost 2 bases and 7 bases, there was a span of 9 bases. CDR3 size: 14 residues. Full variable domain (outside the CDR3, taken from reference TRBV14 and TRBJ1-6): EAGVTQFPSHSVIEKGQTVTLRCDPISGHDNLYWYRRVMGKEIKFLLHFVKESKQDESGMPNNRFLAERTGGTYSTLKVQPAELEDSGVYFCASSQFGRNSPLHFGNGTRLTVT.

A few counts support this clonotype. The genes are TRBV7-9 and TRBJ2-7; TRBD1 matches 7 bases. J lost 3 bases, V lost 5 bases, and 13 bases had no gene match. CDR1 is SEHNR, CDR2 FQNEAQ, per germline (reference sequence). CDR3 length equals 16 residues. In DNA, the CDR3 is TGTGCCAGCAGCCTCTCATCGACAGGGTCTGTCTACGAGCAGTACTTC. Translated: CASSLSSTGSVYEQYF.

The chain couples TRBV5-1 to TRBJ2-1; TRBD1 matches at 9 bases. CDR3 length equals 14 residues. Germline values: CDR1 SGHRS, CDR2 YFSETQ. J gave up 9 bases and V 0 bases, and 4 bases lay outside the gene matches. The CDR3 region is CASSLGQGGGEQFF. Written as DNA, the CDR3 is TGCGCCAGCAGCTTGGGACAGGGGGGCGGTGAGCAGTTCTTC.

CDR3 sequence reads: CASSYSTRGGGYTF. In DNA, the CDR3 is TGTGCCAGCAGTTACTCGACCAGGGGCGGCGGCTACACCTTC. V and J are TRBV6-5 and TRBJ1-2, with a tentative D call TRBD1 (6 bases). Germline CDR1 MNHEY, CDR2 SVGAGI. The ends were cut back, 0 bases at V and 8 bases at J, with 13 bases in the middle. This CDR3 is built from 14 residues.

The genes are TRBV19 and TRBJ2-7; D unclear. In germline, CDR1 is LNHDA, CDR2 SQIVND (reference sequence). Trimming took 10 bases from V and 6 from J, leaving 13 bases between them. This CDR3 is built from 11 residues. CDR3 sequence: CATGNRPEQYF. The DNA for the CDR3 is TGTGCCACCGGAAACAGACCCGAGCAGTACTTC.